These 10 T cell receptor beta chains came from one sample sequenced in a study of T cell repertoires and HLA-DP antigens. After about 16 days, CD4+ cells were restimulated less than 25 h with the same allogeneic DPB1. Cells were stimulated with HeLa cells transduced with HLA-DPA1/DPB1, HLA-DM, invariant chain and CD80. Clones were read by immunoSEQ multiplex PCR, and TCRdb kept only the in-frame ones, dropping some. Found here are some 1,300 clones, less than 85% of them singletons; the top ten hold 35% to 55%. Sequencing was carried out using CD137- CD4+ T cells from cultured PBMCs. The receptors shown here come from a man aged 55 to 69 in good health and CMV-seronegative.

Points on this clone: One junction end does not reproduce the germline sequence, and a read error may be involved. The chain is built from TRBV6-5 and TRBJ1-6; D not certain. Germline V gene lookup returns CDR1 MNHEY and CDR2 SVGAGI. This CDR3 region has 12 residues. The CDR3 nucleotides are TGTGCCAGCGGGCAGCGGGATTCACCCCCCCACTTT. This gives the protein CASGQRDSPPHF.

The chain joins TRBV19 to TRBJ1-1; D is possibly TRBD1 (6 bases). CDR3 length: 17 residues. V was shortened by 1 base and J by 1 base, with 16 bases between the two germline ends. Per the germline V gene, CDR1 is LNHDA and CDR2 is SQIVND (reference sequence). The DNA of the CDR3 is TGTGCCAGTAGTATAGTAGCCCGGACAGCTAGGAACACTGAAGCTTTCTTT. Amino acid sequence: CASSIVARTARNTEAFF. The complete variable domain, with remaining parts taken from reference TRBV19 and TRBJ1-1, reads DGGITQSPKYLFRKEGQNVTLSCEQNLNHDAMYWYRQDPGQGLRLIYYSQIVNDFQKGDIAEGYSVSREKKESFPLTVTSAQKNPTAFYLCASSIVARTARNTEAFFGQGTRLTVV.

This chain links TRBV9 with TRBJ2-7; D uncertain. V was shortened by 0 bases and J by 2 bases, with 9 bases between the two germline ends. The CDR3 consists of 14 residues. The germline CDR1 and CDR2 sequences are SGDLS and YYNGEE. The CDR3 DNA sequence: TGTGCCAGCAGCGTAGCTGGGGATACCTACGAGCAGTACTTC. Its translation is CASSVAGDTYEQYF. The full variable domain, its missing parts supplied by reference TRBV9 and TRBJ2-7, is DSGVTQTPKHLITATGQRVTLRCSPRSGDLSVYWYQQSLDQGLQFLIQYYNGEERAKGNILERFSAQQFPDLHSELNLSSLELGDSALYFCASSVAGDTYEQYFGPGTRLTVT.

The chain joins TRBV7-7 to TRBJ2-1; TRBD2 matches 7 bases. This CDR3 is 17 amino acids long. Per the germline V gene, CDR1 is SSHAT and CDR2 is FNYEAQ (reference sequence). With V trimmed by 5 bases and J by 7 bases, 17 bases remained unmatched. CDR3: CASSPIGGYGIGNEQFF. The CDR3 DNA reads as TGTGCCAGCAGCCCAATCGGGGGGTACGGAATCGGGAATGAGCAGTTCTTC.

The genes are TRBV18 and TRBJ2-6; 9 bases agree with TRBD1. CDR1 KGHSH and CDR2 LQKENI come from the germline V gene. V lost 3 bases and J lost 2; bases outside the gene matches: 8. This CDR3 has 18 amino acids. CDR3 loop: CASSPTPGQGTGANVLTF. The CDR3 bases are TGTGCCAGCTCACCCACCCCTGGACAGGGGACTGGGGCCAACGTCCTGACTTTC. The full variable domain, with the rest looked up from reference TRBV18 and TRBJ2-6, is NAGVMQNPRHLVRRRGQEARLRCSPMKGHSHVYWYRQLPEEGLKFMVYLQKENIIDESGMPKERFSAEFPKEGPSILRIQQVVRGDSAAYFCASSPTPGQGTGANVLTFGAGSRLTVL.

The V and J genes are TRBV5-4 and TRBJ1-2; a possible D gene is TRBD1 (5 bases). The length of the CDR3 is 17 residues. Between the trimmed V and J ends, which lost 4 bases and 2 bases, there was a span of 21 bases. Germline values: CDR1 SGHNT, CDR2 YYREEE (reference sequence). CDR3 in amino acids: CASSPSGPIIKNYGYTF. The CDR3 DNA sequence: TGTGCCAGCAGCCCCTCAGGGCCGATCATAAAAAACTATGGCTACACCTTC.

The chain has TRBV7-6 and TRBJ1-2, with D tentatively TRBD1 (5 bases). The V gene's germline CDR1 is SGHVS and CDR2 FNYEAQ. Between the trimmed V and J ends, which lost 3 bases and 8 bases, there was a span of 13 bases. This CDR3 is 13 amino acids long. DNA of the CDR3: TGTGCCAGCAGCTTTAGCGGGGGTGAAGGCTACACCTTC. Protein product: CASSFSGGEGYTF.

The chain joins TRBV7-2 to TRBJ2-5; D uncertain. CDR1 is SGHTA, CDR2 FQGNSA, per germline. This CDR3 is 14 amino acids long. Trimming stripped 1 base from V and 3 bases from J, with 9 bases between. The CDR3 DNA reads as TGTGCCAGCAGCTTAGAATCCCGGAAAGAGACCCAGTACTTC. It specifies CASSLESRKETQYF.

The chain uses TRBV6-5 and TRBJ1-2; maybe TRBD1 (5 bases). Germline V gene data show CDR1 as MNHEY and CDR2 as SVGAGI. Trimming took 6 bases from V and 9 from J, leaving 17 bases between them. CDR3 size: 13 residues. The CDR3 region is CASSPRQGVSYTF. The CDR3 nucleotides are TGTGCCAGCAGCCCCAGGCAGGGCGTGAGCTACACCTTC.

This chain uses TRBV7-5 with TRBJ2-1; TRBD2, the D gene given by the table, was not confirmed from the DNA. TRBV7-5 corresponds to a pseudogene. This CDR3 contains 12 residues. The CDR3 DNA sequence: TGTGCCAGCACCCGGGACTCCAATGAGCAGTTCTTC. Amino acid sequence: CASTRDSNEQFF.